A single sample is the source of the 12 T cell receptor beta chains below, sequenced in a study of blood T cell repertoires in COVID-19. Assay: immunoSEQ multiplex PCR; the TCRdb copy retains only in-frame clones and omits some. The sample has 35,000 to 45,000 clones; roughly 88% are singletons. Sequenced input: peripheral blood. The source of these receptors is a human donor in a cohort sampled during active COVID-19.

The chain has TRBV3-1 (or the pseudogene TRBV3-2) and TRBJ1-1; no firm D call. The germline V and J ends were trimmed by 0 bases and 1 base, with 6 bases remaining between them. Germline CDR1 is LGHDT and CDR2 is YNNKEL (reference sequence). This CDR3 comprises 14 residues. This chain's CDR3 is CASSQESQNTEAFF. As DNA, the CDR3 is TGTGCCAGCAGCCAAGAGAGTCAGAACACTGAAGCTTTCTTT.

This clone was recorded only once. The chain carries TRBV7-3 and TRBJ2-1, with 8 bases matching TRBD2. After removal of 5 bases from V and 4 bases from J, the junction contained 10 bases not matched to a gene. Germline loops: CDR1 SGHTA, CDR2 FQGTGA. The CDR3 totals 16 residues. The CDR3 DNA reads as TGTGCCAGCAGCCCCTGGAGTAGCGGGGCTTACAATGAGCAGTTCTTC. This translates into CASSPWSSGAYNEQFF.

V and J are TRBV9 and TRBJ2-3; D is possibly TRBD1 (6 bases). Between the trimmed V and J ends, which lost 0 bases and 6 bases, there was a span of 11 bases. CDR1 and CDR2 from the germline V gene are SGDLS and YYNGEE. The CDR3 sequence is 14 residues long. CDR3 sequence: CASSVVGGGDTQYF. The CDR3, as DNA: TGTGCCAGCAGCGTAGTTGGGGGCGGGGATACGCAGTATTTT.

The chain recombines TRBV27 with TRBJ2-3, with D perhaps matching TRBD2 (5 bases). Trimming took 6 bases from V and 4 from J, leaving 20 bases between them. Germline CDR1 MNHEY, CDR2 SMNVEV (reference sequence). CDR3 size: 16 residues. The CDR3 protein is CASRSRVSSRADTQYF. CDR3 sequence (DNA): TGTGCCAGCAGGTCCCGGGTCTCCTCGAGGGCAGATACGCAGTATTTT.

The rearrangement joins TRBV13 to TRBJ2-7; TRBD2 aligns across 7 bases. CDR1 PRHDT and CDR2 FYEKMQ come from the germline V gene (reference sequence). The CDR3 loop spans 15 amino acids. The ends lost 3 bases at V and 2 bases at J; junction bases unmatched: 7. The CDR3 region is CASSLSGALAYEQYF. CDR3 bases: TGTGCCAGCAGCTTGAGCGGGGCTTTAGCCTACGAGCAGTACTTC.

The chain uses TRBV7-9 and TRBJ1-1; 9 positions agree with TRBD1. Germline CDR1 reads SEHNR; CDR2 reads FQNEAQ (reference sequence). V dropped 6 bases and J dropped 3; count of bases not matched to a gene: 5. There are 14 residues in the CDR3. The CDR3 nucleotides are TGTGCCAGCAGGCGGACAGGGGAAGACACTGAAGCTTTCTTT. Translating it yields CASRRTGEDTEAFF.

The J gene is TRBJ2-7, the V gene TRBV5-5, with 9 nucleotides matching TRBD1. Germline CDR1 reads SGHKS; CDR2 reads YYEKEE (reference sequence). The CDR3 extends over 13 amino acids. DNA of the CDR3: TGTGCTACCGACAGGGGGGGGAACAACGAGCAGTACTTC. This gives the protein CATDRGGNNEQYF. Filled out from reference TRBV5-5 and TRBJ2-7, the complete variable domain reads DAGVTQSPTHLIKTRGQQVTLRCSPISGHKSVSWYQQVLGQGPQFIFQYYEKEERGRGNFPDRFSARQFPNYSSELNVNALLLGDSALYLCATDRGGNNEQYFGPGTRLTVT.

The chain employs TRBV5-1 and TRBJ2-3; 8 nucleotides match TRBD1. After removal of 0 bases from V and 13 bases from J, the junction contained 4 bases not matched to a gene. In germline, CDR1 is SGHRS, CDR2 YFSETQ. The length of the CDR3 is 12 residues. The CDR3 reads CASSLEQGEEYF. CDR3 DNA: TGCGCCAGCAGCTTGGAACAGGGGGAGGAGTATTTT.

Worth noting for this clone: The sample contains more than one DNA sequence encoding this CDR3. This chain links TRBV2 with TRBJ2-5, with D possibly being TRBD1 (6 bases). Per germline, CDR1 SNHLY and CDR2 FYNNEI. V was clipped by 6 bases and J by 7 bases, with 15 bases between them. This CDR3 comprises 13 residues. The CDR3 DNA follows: TGTGCCAGCAGAGCTGAGGGGGTAGGGACCCAGTACTTC. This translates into CASRAEGVGTQYF.

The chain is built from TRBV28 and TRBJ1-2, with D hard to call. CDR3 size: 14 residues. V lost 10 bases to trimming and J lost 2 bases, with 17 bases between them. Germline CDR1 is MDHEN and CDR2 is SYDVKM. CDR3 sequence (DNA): TGTGCCACCAACCACAGACAAACGAACTATGGCTACACCTTC. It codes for CATNHRQTNYGYTF.

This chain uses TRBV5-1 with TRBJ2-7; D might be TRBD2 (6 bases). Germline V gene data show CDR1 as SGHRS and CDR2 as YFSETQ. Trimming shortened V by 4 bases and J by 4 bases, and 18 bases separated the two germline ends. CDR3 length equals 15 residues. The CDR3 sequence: CASSIGTRPTYEQYF. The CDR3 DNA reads TGCGCCAGCAGCATCGGGACTCGCCCCACTTACGAGCAGTACTTC.

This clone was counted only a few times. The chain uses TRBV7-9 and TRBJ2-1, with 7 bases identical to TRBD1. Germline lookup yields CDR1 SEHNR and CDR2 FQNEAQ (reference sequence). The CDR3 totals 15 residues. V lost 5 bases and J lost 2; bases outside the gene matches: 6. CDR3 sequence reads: CASSPRTGPYNEQFF. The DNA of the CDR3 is TGTGCCAGCAGCCCGCGGACAGGCCCCTACAATGAGCAGTTCTTC. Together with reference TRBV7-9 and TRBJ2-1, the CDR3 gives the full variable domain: DTGVSQNPRHKITKRGQNVTFRCDPISEHNRLYWYRQTLGQGPEFLTYFQNEAQLEKSRLLSDRFSAERPKGSFSTLEIQRTEQGDSAMYLCASSPRTGPYNEQFFGPGTRLTVL.